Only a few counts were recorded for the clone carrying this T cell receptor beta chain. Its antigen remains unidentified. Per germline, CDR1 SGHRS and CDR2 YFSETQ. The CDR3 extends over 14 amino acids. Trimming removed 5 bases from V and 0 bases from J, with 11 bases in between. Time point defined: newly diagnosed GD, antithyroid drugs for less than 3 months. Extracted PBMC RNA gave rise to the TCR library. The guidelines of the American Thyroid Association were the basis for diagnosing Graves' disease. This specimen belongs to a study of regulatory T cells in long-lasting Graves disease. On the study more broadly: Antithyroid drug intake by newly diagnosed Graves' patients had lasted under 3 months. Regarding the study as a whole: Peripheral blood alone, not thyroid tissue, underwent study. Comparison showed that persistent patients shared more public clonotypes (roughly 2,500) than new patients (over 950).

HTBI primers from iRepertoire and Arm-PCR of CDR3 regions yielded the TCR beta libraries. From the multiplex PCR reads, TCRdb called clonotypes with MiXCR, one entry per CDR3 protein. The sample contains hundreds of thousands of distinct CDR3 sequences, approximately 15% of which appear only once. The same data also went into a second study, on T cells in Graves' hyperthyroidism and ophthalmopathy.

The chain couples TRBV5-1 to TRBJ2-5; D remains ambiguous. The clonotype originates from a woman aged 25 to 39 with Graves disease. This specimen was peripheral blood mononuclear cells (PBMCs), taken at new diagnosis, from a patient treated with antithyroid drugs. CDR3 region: CASRSDPYQETQYF. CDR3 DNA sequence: TGCGCCAGCAGAAGCGACCCGTACCAAGAGACCCAGTACTTC.